This TCR beta chain was recovered during a study of PD-L1 blockade in urothelial cancer. There are 16 residues in the CDR3. Germline assignment: CDR1 SGHDN and CDR2 FVKESK. V was pared by 4 bases and J by 5 bases, with 5 bases of the junction left unmatched. Method: immunoSEQ multiplex PCR; TCRdb's copy keeps in-frame clones and lacks some. Of around 87,000 clones listed, around four fifths are singletons. Sample time point: peripheral blood 6 weeks after treatment start. Material: PBMCs, obtained around atezolizumab (anti-PD-L1) treatment. This receptor was obtained from a man aged 65-85 years with urothelial cancer. J is TRBJ2-3 and V is TRBV14; 14 bases are a match to TRBD2. The CDR3 region has the DNA TGTGCCAGCAGCCTCCGACTAGCGGGGGGGCGAGATACGCAGTATTTT. Encoded protein: CASSLRLAGGRDTQYF.